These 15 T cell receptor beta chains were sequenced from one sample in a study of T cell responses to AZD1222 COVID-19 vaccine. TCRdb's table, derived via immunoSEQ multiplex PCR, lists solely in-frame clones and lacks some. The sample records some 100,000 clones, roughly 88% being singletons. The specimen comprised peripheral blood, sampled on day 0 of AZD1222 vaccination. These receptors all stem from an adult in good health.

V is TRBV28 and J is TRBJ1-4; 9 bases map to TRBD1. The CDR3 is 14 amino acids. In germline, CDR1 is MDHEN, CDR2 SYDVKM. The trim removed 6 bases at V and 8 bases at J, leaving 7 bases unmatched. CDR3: CASSGTGSWEKLFF. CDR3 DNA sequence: TGTGCCAGCAGCGGGACAGGGTCTTGGGAAAAACTGTTTTTT.

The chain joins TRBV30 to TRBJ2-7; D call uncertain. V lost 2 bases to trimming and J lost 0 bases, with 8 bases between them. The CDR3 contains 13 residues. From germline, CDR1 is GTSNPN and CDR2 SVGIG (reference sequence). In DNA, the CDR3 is TGTGCCTGGAGTTTGGGTAACTCCTACGAGCAGTACGTC. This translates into CAWSLGNSYEQYV.

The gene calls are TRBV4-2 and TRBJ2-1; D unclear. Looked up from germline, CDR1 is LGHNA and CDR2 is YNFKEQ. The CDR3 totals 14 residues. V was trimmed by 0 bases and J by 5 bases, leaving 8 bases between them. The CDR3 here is CASSQDRNHNEQFF. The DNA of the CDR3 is TGTGCCAGCAGCCAAGATCGAAACCACAATGAGCAGTTCTTC.

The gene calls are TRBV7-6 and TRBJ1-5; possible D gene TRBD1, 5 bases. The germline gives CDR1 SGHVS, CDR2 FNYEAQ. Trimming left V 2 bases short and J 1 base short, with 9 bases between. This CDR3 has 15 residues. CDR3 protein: CASSLSGDSNQPQHF. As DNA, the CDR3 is TGTGCCAGCAGCTTATCGGGGGACAGCAATCAGCCCCAGCATTTT.

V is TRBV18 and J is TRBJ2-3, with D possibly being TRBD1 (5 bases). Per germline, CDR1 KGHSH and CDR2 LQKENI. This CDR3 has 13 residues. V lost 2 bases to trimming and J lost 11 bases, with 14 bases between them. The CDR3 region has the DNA TGTGCCAGCTCACCAGAGTCCGGACATAGGCAGTATTTT. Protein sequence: CASSPESGHRQYF. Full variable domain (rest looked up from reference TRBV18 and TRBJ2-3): NAGVMQNPRHLVRRRGQEARLRCSPMKGHSHVYWYRQLPEEGLKFMVYLQKENIIDESGMPKERFSAEFPKEGPSILRIQQVVRGDSAAYFCASSPESGHRQYFGPGTRLTVL.

The chain's CDR3 is CASTPNGGGYTF. For the CDR3, the DNA is TGTGCCAGTACCCCAAACGGTGGGGGCTACACCTTC. This sequence joins TRBV19 and TRBJ1-2; D unclear. The V end lost 7 bases, the J end lost 8 bases, and 14 bases lay between the germline ends. The CDR3 totals 12 residues. CDR1 and CDR2 from the germline V gene are LNHDA and SQIVND (reference sequence).

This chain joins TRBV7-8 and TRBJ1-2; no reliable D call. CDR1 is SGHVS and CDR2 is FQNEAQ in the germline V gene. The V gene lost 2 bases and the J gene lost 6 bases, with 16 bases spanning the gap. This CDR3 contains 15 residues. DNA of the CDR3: TGTGCCAGCAGCTTAACGGGTCCCCCGGGAGATGGCTACACCTTC. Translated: CASSLTGPPGDGYTF. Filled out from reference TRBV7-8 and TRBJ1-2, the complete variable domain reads GAGVSQSPRYKVAKRGQDVALRCDPISGHVSLFWYQQALGQGPEFLTYFQNEAQLDKSGLPSDRFFAERPEGSVSTLKIQRTQQEDSAVYLCASSLTGPPGDGYTFGSGTRLTVV.

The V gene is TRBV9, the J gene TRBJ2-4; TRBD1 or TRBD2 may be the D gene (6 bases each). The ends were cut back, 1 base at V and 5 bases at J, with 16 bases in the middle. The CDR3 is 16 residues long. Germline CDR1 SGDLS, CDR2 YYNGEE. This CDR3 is CASSVTDWGAENIQYF. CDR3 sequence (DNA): TGTGCCAGCAGCGTAACCGACTGGGGGGCAGAAAACATTCAGTACTTC.

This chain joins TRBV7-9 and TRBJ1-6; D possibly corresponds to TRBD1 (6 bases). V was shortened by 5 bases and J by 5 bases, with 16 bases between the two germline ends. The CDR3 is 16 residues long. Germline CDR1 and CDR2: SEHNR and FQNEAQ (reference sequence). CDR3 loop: CASSPRGGADNSPLHF. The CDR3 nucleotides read TGTGCCAGCAGCCCCCGTGGGGGCGCAGATAATTCACCCCTCCACTTT.

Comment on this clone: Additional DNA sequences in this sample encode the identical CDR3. The CDR3 DNA sequence: TGTGCCAGCAGCCAAGACCAGGGCTCTGGAAACACCATATATTTT. It specifies CASSQDQGSGNTIYF. This sequence joins TRBV3-1 (or the pseudogene TRBV3-2) and TRBJ1-3; possibly TRBD1 for D (5 bases). Deletions cut 0 bases from V and 0 bases from J, with 6 bases between. The CDR3 sequence is 15 residues long. Germline-derived CDR1 and CDR2 are LGHDT and YNNKEL (reference sequence).

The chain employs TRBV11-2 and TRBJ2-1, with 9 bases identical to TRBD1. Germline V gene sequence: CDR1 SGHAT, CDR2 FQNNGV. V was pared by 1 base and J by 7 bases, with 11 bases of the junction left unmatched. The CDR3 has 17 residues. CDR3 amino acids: CASSLGRTGAFGNEQFF. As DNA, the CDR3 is TGTGCCAGCAGCTTAGGCAGGACAGGGGCGTTTGGGAATGAGCAGTTCTTC.

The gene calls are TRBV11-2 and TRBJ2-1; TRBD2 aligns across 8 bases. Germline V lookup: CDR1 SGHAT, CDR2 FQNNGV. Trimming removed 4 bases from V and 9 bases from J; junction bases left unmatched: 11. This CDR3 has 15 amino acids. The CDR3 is CASSSPGLGLGEQFF. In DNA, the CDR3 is TGTGCCAGCAGCTCGCCGGGACTAGGGCTTGGTGAGCAGTTCTTC.

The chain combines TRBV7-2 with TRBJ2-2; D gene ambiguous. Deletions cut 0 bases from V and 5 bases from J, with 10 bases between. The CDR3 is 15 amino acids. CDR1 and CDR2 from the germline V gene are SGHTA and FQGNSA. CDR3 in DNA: TGTGCCAGCAGCTTAGCACCGCCTCAGACCGGGGAGCTGTTTTTT. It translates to CASSLAPPQTGELFF.

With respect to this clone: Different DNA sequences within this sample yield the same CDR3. The CDR3 DNA is TGTGCCAGCAGTTACTCAGGTGTGAACACTGAAGCTTTCTTT. Translated: CASSYSGVNTEAFF. The chain joins TRBV6-6 to TRBJ1-1; D remains ambiguous. Germline CDR1 reads MNHNY; CDR2 reads SVGAGI (reference sequence). The V and J ends lost 0 bases and 0 bases respectively, with 5 bases between them. The CDR3 runs to 14 residues.

CDR3: CASSQPSGSSYEQYF. In nucleotides, the CDR3 is TGTGCCAGCAGCCAACCATCAGGAAGCTCCTACGAGCAGTACTTC. The V gene is TRBV3-1 (or the pseudogene TRBV3-2), the J gene TRBJ2-7; D remains ambiguous. The germline V gene has CDR1 LGHDT and CDR2 YNNKEL (reference sequence). V lost 2 bases to trimming and J lost 0 bases, with 11 bases between them. The CDR3 runs to 15 residues.